One sample yielded the 22 T cell receptor beta chains listed below, sequenced in a study of blood T cell repertoires in COVID-19. This table comes from immunoSEQ multiplex PCR, and its TCRdb copy is limited to in-frame clones, with some not included. The sample holds around 500,000 clones, 88% seen once. Sequencing was carried out using PBMCs or T cells enriched from blood (not recorded which). The receptor set was obtained from a woman in her forties who had recovered from COVID-19.

The chain combines TRBV13 with TRBJ2-7, with 8 nucleotides matching TRBD2. V shed 5 bases, J shed 3 bases, and the junction held 6 bases outside the gene matches. Germline V lookup: CDR1 PRHDT, CDR2 FYEKMQ (reference sequence). CDR3 length: 14 amino acids. The CDR3 sequence is CASSRSGTSYEQYF. The CDR3 bases are TGTGCCAGCAGCCGGTCCGGGACTAGCTACGAGCAGTACTTC.

The chain recombines TRBV2 with TRBJ1-2, with 8 nucleotides matching TRBD1. From germline, CDR1 is SNHLY and CDR2 FYNNEI. The CDR3 runs 14 residues. The junction had 9 bases not matched to a gene; V was cut back by 6 bases and J by 6 bases. The CDR3 region has the DNA TGTGCCAGCAGAGCGACAGGGGCGAGAAATGGCTACACCTTC. Amino acids: CASRATGARNGYTF.

This chain connects TRBV6-1 to TRBJ2-1; 11 bases are a match to TRBD2. Germline-derived CDR1 and CDR2 are MNHNS and SASEGT. V lost 4 bases, J lost 0 bases, and 11 bases stayed unmatched. The CDR3 covers 19 residues. CDR3 protein: CASSGLAGGGGSSYNEQFF. CDR3 DNA sequence: TGTGCCAGCAGTGGTCTAGCGGGAGGAGGGGGGAGCTCCTACAATGAGCAGTTCTTC.

V usage is TRBV5-5 and J usage is TRBJ2-7, with TRBD1 matching 9 bases. Germline V gives CDR1 SGHKS, CDR2 YYEKEE (reference sequence). The CDR3 spans 14 residues. V shed 4 bases and J 2 bases; nucleotides not matched to a gene: 4. The CDR3 region has the DNA TGTGCCAGCAGCACCCGGGACAGGGCCTACGAGCAGTACTTC. Translation gives CASSTRDRAYEQYF.

The chain couples TRBV29-1 to TRBJ1-1; tentative D call: TRBD1 (5 bases). CDR3 length equals 13 residues. Trimming removed 7 bases from V and 3 bases from J, with 15 bases in between. Germline V gives CDR1 SQVTM, CDR2 ANQGSEA. CDR3 nucleotides: TGCAGCGGGGGGGACTCGGCGCACACTGAAGCTTTCTTT. This gives the protein CSGGDSAHTEAFF.

The chain combines TRBV10-3 with TRBJ2-2, with TRBD1 matching over 10 bases. The CDR3 length is 14 residues. Losses at the gene ends were 9 bases for V and 9 bases for J; bases not matched to a gene: 10. CDR1 and CDR2 from the germline V gene are ENHRY and SYGVKD. CDR3 sequence reads: CAIGTGVPGRELFF. In DNA form, the CDR3 reads TGTGCCATAGGGACAGGGGTCCCCGGCCGGGAGCTGTTTTTT.

CDR3 region: CASSYDREGPRNTIYF. The CDR3 region has the DNA TGTGCCAGCAGTTACGACAGGGAAGGCCCCCGGAACACCATATATTTT. This chain links TRBV6-5 with TRBJ1-3; TRBD1 aligns across 7 bases. The CDR3 contains 16 residues. Germline CDR1 and CDR2: MNHEY and SVGAGI. The junction had 11 bases not matched to a gene; V was cut back by 2 bases and J by 7 bases.

CDR3 protein: CASSEFSGLVADEQFF. The CDR3 bases are TGCGCCAGCAGTGAGTTCTCGGGACTAGTAGCAGATGAGCAGTTCTTC. The V and J genes are TRBV10-1 and TRBJ2-1; TRBD2 matches at 8 bases. This CDR3 is 16 amino acids long. Per germline, CDR1 WNHNN and CDR2 SYGVQD (reference sequence). V dropped 1 base and J dropped 8; count of bases not matched to a gene: 10.

This rearrangement joins TRBV24-1 to TRBJ2-2; D remains unclear. V gave up 6 bases and J gave up 7 bases, with 11 bases separating them. Germline values: CDR1 KGHDR, CDR2 SFDVKD. This CDR3 spans 13 amino acids. The CDR3, as DNA: TGTGCCACCAGTATAGACCGCGGCGGGGAGCTGTTTTTT. Its protein product is CATSIDRGGELFF.

The chain couples TRBV11-2 to TRBJ2-2, with a weak D call TRBD1 (5 bases). The V end lost 7 bases, the J end lost 7 bases, and 16 bases lay between the germline ends. The CDR3 spans 14 residues. Germline V gene sequence: CDR1 SGHAT, CDR2 FQNNGV. The chain's CDR3 is CASNLRVLGGELFF. The CDR3 nucleotides are TGTGCCAGCAACCTCAGGGTCTTGGGCGGGGAGCTGTTTTTT.

The V and J genes are TRBV6-5 and TRBJ2-7; D perhaps matches TRBD2 (7 bases). Germline CDR1 is MNHEY and CDR2 is SVGAGI. V dropped 4 bases and J dropped 0 bases, with 16 bases sitting between them. The CDR3 sequence is 16 residues long. The CDR3 DNA reads as TGTGCCAGCAGTTGGGGGCCTCCGGGAGGCTCCTACGAGCAGTACTTC. Protein sequence: CASSWGPPGGSYEQYF.

Points on this clone: Different DNA sequences within this sample yield the same CDR3. The chain is built from TRBV11-3 and TRBJ2-1; weak D call: TRBD2 (5 bases). The CDR3 sequence is 15 residues long. Trimming pared 3 bases from V and 0 bases from J, leaving 9 bases between. Germline V lookup: CDR1 SGHNT, CDR2 YENEEA. CDR3 residues: CASSLEGSSYNEQFF. DNA of the CDR3: TGTGCCAGCAGCTTGGAAGGGAGCTCCTACAATGAGCAGTTCTTC. The full variable domain, with the rest looked up from reference TRBV11-3 and TRBJ2-1, is EAGVVQSPRYKIIEKKQPVAFWCNPISGHNTLYWYLQNLGQGPELLIRYENEEAVDDSQLPKDRFSAERLKGVDSTLKIQPAELGDSAVYLCASSLEGSSYNEQFFGPGTRLTVL.

This chain connects TRBV3-1 (or the pseudogene TRBV3-2) to TRBJ1-4; D is possibly TRBD1 (5 bases). The CDR3 extends over 14 amino acids. The V gene lost 1 base and the J gene lost 10 bases, with 13 bases spanning the gap. Germline CDR1 and CDR2: LGHDT and YNNKEL (reference sequence). The CDR3 spells CASSQVPGDLKLFF. As DNA, the CDR3 is TGTGCCAGCAGCCAAGTGCCGGGGGACCTAAAACTGTTTTTT.

This rearrangement joins TRBV6-6 to TRBJ2-7, with TRBD2 matching 7 bases. The CDR3 has 14 amino acids. V gave up 6 bases and J gave up 3 bases; unmatched junction bases: 8. Germline assignment: CDR1 MNHNY and CDR2 SVGAGI (reference sequence). This CDR3 is CASSVLAPLYEQYF. In nucleotides, the CDR3 is TGTGCCAGCAGCGTACTAGCGCCCCTCTACGAGCAGTACTTC.

The V gene is TRBV20-1, the J gene TRBJ2-7; the match to TRBD1 covers 9 bases. In germline, CDR1 is DFQATT, CDR2 SNEGSKA (reference sequence). V shed 3 bases, J shed 2 bases, and the junction held 17 bases outside the gene matches. The length of the CDR3 is 18 residues. CDR3 loop: CSASPGTGFLRMAYEQYF. The CDR3 DNA follows: TGCAGTGCTAGTCCCGGGACAGGGTTCTTAAGGATGGCCTACGAGCAGTACTTC.

This chain uses TRBV7-2 with TRBJ2-7; a weak D match, TRBD2 (5 bases). Germline CDR1 reads SGHTA; CDR2 reads FQGNSA. CDR3 length: 13 amino acids. V lost 5 bases to trimming and J lost 6 bases, with 14 bases between them. In nucleotides, the CDR3 is TGTGCCAGCAGCCCCACTAGTTCCCCCGAGCAGTACTTC. This sequence encodes CASSPTSSPEQYF.

The V gene is TRBV19, the J gene TRBJ2-1; 9 bases agree with TRBD2. The CDR3 is 14 residues long. Per the germline V gene, CDR1 is LNHDA and CDR2 is SQIVND (reference sequence). The trim removed 5 bases at V and 4 bases at J, leaving 3 bases unmatched. The DNA of the CDR3 is TGTGCCAGTAGTGGACTAGCGAAATACAATGAGCAGTTCTTC. Residues: CASSGLAKYNEQFF. The full variable domain, its missing parts supplied by reference TRBV19 and TRBJ2-1, is DGGITQSPKYLFRKEGQNVTLSCEQNLNHDAMYWYRQDPGQGLRLIYYSQIVNDFQKGDIAEGYSVSREKKESFPLTVTSAQKNPTAFYLCASSGLAKYNEQFFGPGTRLTVL.

The CDR3 here is CASSISPGGLETQYF. The CDR3 DNA reads as TGTGCCAGTAGTATATCCCCAGGGGGCCTTGAGACCCAGTACTTC. The chain is built from TRBV19 and TRBJ2-5; TRBD1 aligns across 8 bases. Unmatched junction bases numbered 7, after V lost 2 bases and J lost 5 bases. This CDR3 has 15 residues. Germline-derived CDR1 and CDR2 are LNHDA and SQIVND (reference sequence).

V gene TRBV4-1 combines with J gene TRBJ2-3; perhaps TRBD1 as D (6 bases). The CDR3 sequence is 17 residues long. Trimming removed 0 bases at V and 1 base at J, with 14 bases between. Germline-derived CDR1 and CDR2 are MGHRA and YSYEKL. The CDR3 DNA is TGCGCCAGCAGCCAAGATCTGGCCGAGGGGGGCACAGATACGCAGTATTTT. Translated: CASSQDLAEGGTDTQYF.

The rearrangement links TRBV10-3 to TRBJ1-3; 8 bases match TRBD1. Trimming removed 8 bases from V and 3 bases from J; junction bases left unmatched: 9. Germline CDR1 is ENHRY and CDR2 is SYGVKD. The CDR3 totals 15 residues. CDR3 region: CAIGQGTSVGNTIYF. The CDR3, as DNA: TGTGCCATCGGACAGGGCACGTCCGTTGGAAACACCATATATTTT.

V and J are TRBV7-9 and TRBJ1-2; D perhaps matches TRBD1 (5 bases). The V end lost 4 bases, the J end lost 4 bases, and 13 bases lay between the germline ends. Germline V CDR1 and CDR2: SEHNR, FQNEAQ (reference sequence). The CDR3 runs to 14 residues. The CDR3 nucleotides read TGTGCCAGCAGCTCTCCAAGCGGGGGCTATGGCTACACCTTC. Translated, it gives CASSSPSGGYGYTF. The entire variable domain, with the rest obtained from reference TRBV7-9 and TRBJ1-2, is as follows: DTGVSQNPRHKITKRGQNVTFRCDPISEHNRLYWYRQTLGQGPEFLTYFQNEAQLEKSRLLSDRFSAERPKGSFSTLEIQRTEQGDSAMYLCASSSPSGGYGYTFGSGTRLTVV.

The chain is built from TRBV14 and TRBJ1-2, with D perhaps matching TRBD1 (6 bases). Germline values: CDR1 SGHDN, CDR2 FVKESK. The CDR3 has 15 amino acids. Deletions cut 3 bases from V and 4 bases from J, with 15 bases between. The DNA for the CDR3 is TGTGCCAGCAGCCATACTGACAGGCCCCGCTATGGCTACACCTTC. Amino acid sequence: CASSHTDRPRYGYTF. Full variable domain (outside the CDR3, taken from reference TRBV14 and TRBJ1-2): EAGVTQFPSHSVIEKGQTVTLRCDPISGHDNLYWYRRVMGKEIKFLLHFVKESKQDESGMPNNRFLAERTGGTYSTLKVQPAELEDSGVYFCASSHTDRPRYGYTFGSGTRLTVV.